This T cell receptor beta chain was recovered during a study of blood T cell repertoires in COVID-19. At the level of the study: Donors in Cohort 3 who had recovered were those with two negative PCRs, healthcare professional clearance, or resolution of their symptoms.

Profiled with immunoSEQ multiplex PCR; TCRdb holds only in-frame clones, not every one. This sample yields some 200,000 clones, of which about nine tenths are seen a single time; 7% to 8.5% belongs to the top ten. The study drew participants aged roughly 18 to 95 years from 24 US areas. Grouping used clinical history reported by participants in a survey and questionnaire. The CDR3 length is 16 residues. The germline V gene encodes CDR1 SEHNR and CDR2 FQNEAQ (reference sequence). With 3 bases removed from V and 1 base from J, the gap between germline ends came to 12 bases. The specimen was PBMCs or T cells enriched from blood (not recorded which). The clonotype was recovered from a man aged 30 to 39 in a cohort exposed to, infected with or recovered from COVID-19 (not recorded which). The gene calls are TRBV7-9 and TRBJ2-2, with a weak D call TRBD1 (5 bases). CDR3 sequence (DNA): TGTGCCAGCAGCTTTCGACAGATAATGAACACCGGGGAGCTGTTTTTT. It specifies CASSFRQIMNTGELFF. The full variable domain, rest sourced from reference TRBV7-9 and TRBJ2-2, is DTGVSQNPRHKITKRGQNVTFRCDPISEHNRLYWYRQTLGQGPEFLTYFQNEAQLEKSRLLSDRFSAERPKGSFSTLEIQRTEQGDSAMYLCASSFRQIMNTGELFFGEGSRLTVL.